A selection of T cell receptor beta chains follows, all from one sample in a study of regulatory T cells in long-lasting Graves disease. MiXCR was run by TCRdb on the multiplex PCR reads, yielding one entry per CDR3 protein. The sample includes 370,000 or so distinct CDR3 sequences, roughly 16% seen only once; the top ten take roughly a fifth. This sample was shared with a second study, whose subject was T cells in Graves' hyperthyroidism and ophthalmopathy.

The specimen was peripheral blood mononuclear cells (PBMCs), collected at new diagnosis, from a patient treated with antithyroid drugs. These receptors originate from a woman between 18 and 29 years old with Graves disease. CDR3s include the opening cysteine and the closing phenylalanine or tryptophan. The order of the fields is J gene, D gene, clone size, V gene, CDR3 DNA, CDR3 protein. The D gene is left open where the match is weak. Not every row has a clone size; where given, it reads once, few, many or a size class.

J: TRBJ2-5
D: NA
size: many
V: TRBV5-1
DNA: TGCGCCAGCAGGTTGGAAGAGACCCAGTACTTC
CDR3: CASRLEETQYF

J: TRBJ1-2
D: NA
size: few
V: TRBV3-1
DNA: TGTGCCAGCAGCCAAATCCCAGTCTCCTATGGCTACACCTTC
CDR3: CASSQIPVSYGYTF

J: TRBJ2-7
D: TRBD2
size: NA
V: TRBV27
DNA: TGTGCCAGCAGTTACGAGGGGACGGGAGGGTACGAGCAGTACTTC
CDR3: CASSYEGTGGYEQYF

J: TRBJ1-1
D: TRBD1
size: few
V: TRBV4-2
DNA: TGTGCCAGCAGCCAAGAGAGTTTCGGGCAGGGGGAAAGCGTCTTGAACACTGAAGCTTTCTTT
CDR3: CASSQESFGQGESVLNTEAFF

J: TRBJ2-2
D: NA
size: few
V: TRBV5-1
DNA: TGCGCCAGCAGCCTAGGGACTTATTCGAGGGAGCTGTTTTTT
CDR3: CASSLGTYSRELFF

J: TRBJ1-5
D: NA
size: many
V: TRBV7-8
DNA: TGTGCCAGCAGCTTAGTAGTGACGCCGGACCCCCAGGGTCAGCCCCAGCATTTT
CDR3: CASSLVVTPDPQGQPQHF

J: TRBJ1-6
D: NA
size: few
V: TRBV2
DNA: TGTGCCAGCCACAGGGAAACTAATTCACCCCTCCACTTT
CDR3: CASHRETNSPLHF

J: TRBJ2-5
D: NA
size: few
V: TRBV7-8
DNA: TGTGCCAGCAGCAGAGGAGTCAGGGGGACCCAGTACTTC
CDR3: CASSRGVRGTQYF

J: TRBJ2-5
D: TRBD2
size: few
V: TRBV6-1
DNA: TGTGCCAGCAGTGGTACGACTAGCGGGGGCCTCTGGGAGACCCAGTACTTC
CDR3: CASSGTTSGGLWETQYF

J: TRBJ1-1
D: NA
size: NA
V: TRBV20-1
DNA: TGCAGTGCTAGCCAGGTGAACACTGAAGCTTTCTTT
CDR3: CSASQVNTEAFF

J: TRBJ1-4
D: NA
size: NA
V: TRBV27
DNA: TGTGCCAGCAGTTTAGGAGAGACGCCTAATGAAAAACTGTTTTTT
CDR3: CASSLGETPNEKLFF

J: TRBJ2-1
D: TRBD1
size: many
V: TRBV24-1
DNA: TGTGCCACCAGTGAAATCCGAGGACAGGGGGCAACCAATGAGCAGTTCTTC
CDR3: CATSEIRGQGATNEQFF

J: TRBJ2-5
D: NA
size: many
V: TRBV6-1
DNA: TGTGCCAGCAGCTATCTCTGGGAGACCCAGTACTTC
CDR3: CASSYLWETQYF

J: TRBJ2-1
D: NA
size: many
V: TRBV7-8
DNA: TGTGCCAGCAGCCTCGCGGGGGGACAGGGAAGGGTCGAGCAGTTCTTC
CDR3: CASSLAGGQGRVEQFF

J: TRBJ1-1
D: NA
size: NA
V: TRBV29-1
DNA: TGCAGCGTTGAGTTGGAGGGGACTGAAGCTTTCTTT
CDR3: CSVELEGTEAFF

J: TRBJ2-4
D: NA
size: NA
V: TRBV18
DNA: TGTGCCAGCTCACAGGATTACAGTCCAAAAAACATGCAGTACTTC
CDR3: CASSQDYSPKNMQYF

J: TRBJ2-2
D: NA
size: many
V: TRBV10-3
DNA: TGTGCCATCAGTGACACAGGGTATAACACCGGGGAGCTGTTTTTT
CDR3: CAISDTGYNTGELFF

J: TRBJ2-7
D: NA
size: many
V: TRBV20-1
DNA: TGCAGTGCTAGAGATGTGGGACGATCAACCTACGAGCAGTACTTC
CDR3: CSARDVGRSTYEQYF

J: TRBJ1-5
D: NA
size: NA
V: TRBV7-2
DNA: TGTGCCAGCAGCCCCCGGACGGAATATAGCAATCAGCCCCAGCATTTT
CDR3: CASSPRTEYSNQPQHF

J: TRBJ2-1
D: NA
size: many
V: TRBV5-1
DNA: TGCGCCAGCAGCTTTAAATGGGGTGAGCAGTTCTTC
CDR3: CASSFKWGEQFF

J: TRBJ2-5
D: TRBD2
size: many
V: TRBV5-1
DNA: TGCGCCAGCAGCCTTAGCGGGAGAGACCCGGAGGCCCAGTACTTC
CDR3: CASSLSGRDPEAQYF

J: TRBJ1-1
D: TRBD1
size: few
V: TRBV7-7
DNA: TGTGCTAGCAGCTTAGCGGGGGACAGCACTGAAGCTTTCTTT
CDR3: CASSLAGDSTEAFF